These 2 T cell receptor beta chains came from one sample sequenced in a study of blood T cell repertoires in COVID-19. The table came from immunoSEQ multiplex PCR; TCRdb's copy has only in-frame clones and leaves some out. The sample has fewer than 60,000 clones, 88% seen once. Sequencing was carried out using peripheral blood. Receptors originate from a human donor with active COVID-19. The donor label of this sample is uncertain.

The chain combines TRBV10-3 with TRBJ1-2, with 12 nucleotides matching TRBD1. The CDR3 consists of 12 residues. The V gene end was trimmed by 6 bases and the J gene end by 13 bases; junction bases not matched to a gene: 6. Per the germline V gene, CDR1 is ENHRY and CDR2 is SYGVKD. Here the CDR3 reads CAISPGTGGVTF. CDR3 sequence (DNA): TGTGCCATCAGCCCCGGGACAGGGGGCGTCACCTTC.

V is TRBV2 and J is TRBJ2-3; 10 bases line up with TRBD2. The CDR3 consists of 17 residues. CDR1 is SNHLY and CDR2 is FYNNEI in the germline V gene. V lost 2 bases and J lost 5; bases outside the gene matches: 10. CDR3 coding DNA: TGTGCCAGCAGTGAAAACCCGCGGAGACTAGCGGGAGATACGCAGTATTTT. It codes for CASSENPRRLAGDTQYF.